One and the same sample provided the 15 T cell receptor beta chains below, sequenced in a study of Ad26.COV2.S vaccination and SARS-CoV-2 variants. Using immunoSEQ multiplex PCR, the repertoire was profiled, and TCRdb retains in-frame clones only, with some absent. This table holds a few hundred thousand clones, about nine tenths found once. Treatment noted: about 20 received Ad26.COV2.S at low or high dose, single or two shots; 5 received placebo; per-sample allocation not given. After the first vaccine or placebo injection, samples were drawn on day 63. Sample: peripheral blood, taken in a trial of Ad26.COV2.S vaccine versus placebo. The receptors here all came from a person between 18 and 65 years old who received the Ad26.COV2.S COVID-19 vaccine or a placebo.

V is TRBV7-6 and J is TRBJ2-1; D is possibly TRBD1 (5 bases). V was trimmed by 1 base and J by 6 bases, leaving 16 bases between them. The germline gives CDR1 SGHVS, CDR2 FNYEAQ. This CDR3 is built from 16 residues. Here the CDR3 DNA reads TGTGCCAGCAGCTTAGGAACAGGCCCACCTGGCAATGAGCAGTTCTTC. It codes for CASSLGTGPPGNEQFF.

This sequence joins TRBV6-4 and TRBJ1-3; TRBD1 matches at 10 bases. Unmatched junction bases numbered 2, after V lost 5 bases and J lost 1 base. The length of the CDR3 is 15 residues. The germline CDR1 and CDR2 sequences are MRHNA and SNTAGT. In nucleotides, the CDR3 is TGTGCCAGCAGTAGGGACAGGGGTTCTGGAAACACCATATATTTT. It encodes CASSRDRGSGNTIYF.

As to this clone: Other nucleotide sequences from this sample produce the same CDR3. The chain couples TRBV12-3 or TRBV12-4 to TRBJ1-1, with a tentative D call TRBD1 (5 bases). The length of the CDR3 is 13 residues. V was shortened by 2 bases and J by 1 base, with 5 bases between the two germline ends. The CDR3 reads CASSLQGNTEAFF. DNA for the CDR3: TGTGCCAGCAGTTTACAGGGGAACACTGAAGCTTTCTTT.

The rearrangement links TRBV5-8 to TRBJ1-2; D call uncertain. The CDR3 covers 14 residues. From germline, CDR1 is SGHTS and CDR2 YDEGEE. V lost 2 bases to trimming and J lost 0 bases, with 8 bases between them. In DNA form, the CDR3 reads TGTGCCAGCAGCTTCGGGAGGTCTAACTATGGCTACACCTTC. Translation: CASSFGRSNYGYTF.

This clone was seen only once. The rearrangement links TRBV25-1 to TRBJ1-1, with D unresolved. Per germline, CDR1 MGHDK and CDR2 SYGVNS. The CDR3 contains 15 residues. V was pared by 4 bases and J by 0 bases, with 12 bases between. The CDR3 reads CASSARGVMNTEAFF. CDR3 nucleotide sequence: TGTGCCAGCAGTGCCCGCGGGGTGATGAACACTGAAGCTTTCTTT.

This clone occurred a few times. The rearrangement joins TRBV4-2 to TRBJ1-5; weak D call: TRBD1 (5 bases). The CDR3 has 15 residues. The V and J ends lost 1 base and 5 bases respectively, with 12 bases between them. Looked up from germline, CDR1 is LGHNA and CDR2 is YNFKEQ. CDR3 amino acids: CASSQADRGDQPQHF. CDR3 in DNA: TGTGCCAGCAGCCAAGCCGATAGGGGCGATCAGCCCCAGCATTTT.

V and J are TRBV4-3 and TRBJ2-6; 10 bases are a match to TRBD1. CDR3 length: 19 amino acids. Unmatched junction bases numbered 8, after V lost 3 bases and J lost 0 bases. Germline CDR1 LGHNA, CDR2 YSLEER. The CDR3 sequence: CASSHLTGGRPSGANVLTF. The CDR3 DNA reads TGCGCCAGCAGCCATTTGACAGGGGGCCGCCCCTCTGGGGCCAACGTCCTGACTTTC.

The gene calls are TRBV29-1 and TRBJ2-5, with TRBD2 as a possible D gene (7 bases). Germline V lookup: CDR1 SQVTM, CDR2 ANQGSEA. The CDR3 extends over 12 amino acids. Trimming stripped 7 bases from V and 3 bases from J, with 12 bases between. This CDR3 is CSGGGTKETQYF. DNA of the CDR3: TGCAGCGGAGGGGGGACTAAAGAGACCCAGTACTTC.

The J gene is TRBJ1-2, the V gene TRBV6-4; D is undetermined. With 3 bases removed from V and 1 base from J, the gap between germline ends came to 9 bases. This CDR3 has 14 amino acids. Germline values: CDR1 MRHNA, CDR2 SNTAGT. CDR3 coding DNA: TGTGCCAGCAGTGAACCAGGCTATAACTATGGCTACACCTTC. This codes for CASSEPGYNYGYTF.

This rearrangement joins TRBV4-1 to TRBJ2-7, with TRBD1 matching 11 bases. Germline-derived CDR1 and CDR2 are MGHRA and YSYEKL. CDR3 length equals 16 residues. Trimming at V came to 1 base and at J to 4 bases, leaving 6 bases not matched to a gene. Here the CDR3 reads CASSQAGRDRGYEQYF. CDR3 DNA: TGCGCCAGCAGCCAAGCGGGGCGGGACAGGGGGTACGAGCAGTACTTC.

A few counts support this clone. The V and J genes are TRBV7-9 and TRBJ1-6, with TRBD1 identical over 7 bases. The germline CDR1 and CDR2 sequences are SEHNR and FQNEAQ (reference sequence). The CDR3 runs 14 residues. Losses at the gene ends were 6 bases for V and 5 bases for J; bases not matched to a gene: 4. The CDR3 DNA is TGTGCCAGCAGACCAACAGGGGATAATTCACCCCTCCACTTT. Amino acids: CASRPTGDNSPLHF.

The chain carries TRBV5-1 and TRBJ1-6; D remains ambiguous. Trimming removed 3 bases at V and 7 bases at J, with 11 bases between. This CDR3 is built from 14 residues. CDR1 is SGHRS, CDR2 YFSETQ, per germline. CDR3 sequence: CASSYDGGNSPLHF. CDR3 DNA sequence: TGCGCCAGCAGCTACGACGGTGGGAATTCACCCCTCCACTTT.

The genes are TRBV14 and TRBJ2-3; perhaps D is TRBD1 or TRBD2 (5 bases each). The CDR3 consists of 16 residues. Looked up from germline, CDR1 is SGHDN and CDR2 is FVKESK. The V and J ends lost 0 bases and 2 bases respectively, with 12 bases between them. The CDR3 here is CASSQDGGFATDTQYF. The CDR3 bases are TGTGCCAGCAGCCAAGATGGGGGTTTTGCCACAGATACGCAGTATTTT.

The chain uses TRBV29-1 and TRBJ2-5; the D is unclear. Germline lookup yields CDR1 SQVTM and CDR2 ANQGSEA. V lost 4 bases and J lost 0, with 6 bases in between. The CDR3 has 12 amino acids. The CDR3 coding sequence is TGCAGCGTTGGTCCCTACCAAGAGACCCAGTACTTC. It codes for CSVGPYQETQYF.

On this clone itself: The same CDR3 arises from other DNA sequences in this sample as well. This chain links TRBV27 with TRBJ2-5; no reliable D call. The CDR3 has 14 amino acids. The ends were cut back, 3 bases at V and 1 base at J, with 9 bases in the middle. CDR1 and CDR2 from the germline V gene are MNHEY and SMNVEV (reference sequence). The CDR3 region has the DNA TGTGCCAGCAGTTTCGCCGGGTCCCAAGAGACCCAGTACTTC. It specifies CASSFAGSQETQYF.